The clone carrying this T cell receptor beta chain was observed a few times. Its specificity is unknown. This specimen belongs to a study of T cell repertoires in cytomegalovirus infection. Looking at the study overall: CMV infection plus the matching HLA type was flagged by public TCR beta signatures. General observations from the study: Identification of carriers of CMV plus the relevant HLA was achieved through cumulative public TCR beta family frequency. HLA-C-restricted TCR beta clonotypes specific for CMV led the ex vivo response.

Germline values: CDR1 MDHEN, CDR2 SYDVKM. This CDR3 is built from 11 residues. One entry per CDR3 protein results from TCRdb running MiXCR on the reads. Here the sample spans 100,000 to 150,000 distinct CDR3 sequences, approximately 30% being singletons. The receptor comes from a human donor in good health (CMV status not recorded). Some clones in this sample may be carry-over from other donors' samples. The sample consisted of CD8+ T cells from cultured PBMCs, taken from culture after CMV antigen stimulation. The J gene is TRBJ1-1, the V gene TRBV28; maybe TRBD1 (6 bases). CDR3 sequence (DNA): TGTGGGTCAAGGGGGTCCACTGAAGCTTTCTTT. Amino acids: CGSRGSTEAFF.